The 14 T cell receptor beta chains in this list originate from one sample, sequenced in a study of T cell responses to AZD1222 COVID-19 vaccine. TCRdb keeps only in-frame clones here, not all; method: immunoSEQ multiplex PCR. This sample has over 75,000 clones, with roughly 89% found just once. The material sequenced was peripheral blood, taken 28 days after the second AZD1222 dose. The receptors were sampled from an adult who received the AZD1222 COVID-19 vaccine.

The rearrangement joins TRBV19 to TRBJ2-2; D call uncertain. CDR1 and CDR2 (germline): LNHDA, SQIVND (reference sequence). V lost 1 base and J lost 1, with 4 bases in between. The CDR3 loop spans 14 amino acids. In nucleotides, the CDR3 is TGTGCCAGTAGTATAGGTTTGAACACCGGGGAGCTGTTTTTT. Its protein product is CASSIGLNTGELFF.

V usage is TRBV3-1 (or the pseudogene TRBV3-2) and J usage is TRBJ1-1; tentative D call: TRBD1 (6 bases). CDR3 length: 16 amino acids. Between the trimmed V and J ends, which lost 1 base and 4 bases, there was a span of 16 bases. CDR1 is LGHDT and CDR2 is YNNKEL in the germline V gene (reference sequence). The CDR3 loop reads CASSQGGGASFTEAFF. For the CDR3, the DNA is TGTGCCAGCAGCCAAGGAGGGGGGGCTTCGTTCACTGAAGCTTTCTTT.

The chain links TRBV7-3 to TRBJ1-1; weak D call: TRBD1 (5 bases). Trimming removed 3 bases from V and 4 bases from J, with 9 bases in between. The CDR3 spans 13 residues. Germline V gene data show CDR1 as SGHTA and CDR2 as FQGTGA. The CDR3 sequence is CASSFGGVTEAFF. The CDR3 DNA sequence: TGTGCCAGCAGCTTTGGAGGGGTCACTGAAGCTTTCTTT. The full variable domain, with the rest looked up from reference TRBV7-3 and TRBJ1-1, is GAGVSQTPSNKVTEKGKYVELRCDPISGHTALYWYRQSLGQGPEFLIYFQGTGAADDSGLPNDRFFAVRPEGSVSTLKIQRTERGDSAVYLCASSFGGVTEAFFGQGTRLTVV.

The V and J genes are TRBV28 and TRBJ1-4; maybe TRBD1 (6 bases). From germline, CDR1 is MDHEN and CDR2 SYDVKM. V gave up 6 bases and J gave up 13 bases, with 12 bases separating them. There are 11 residues in the CDR3. CDR3 in DNA: TGTGCCAGCAGGTACAGGGAGAGACTGTTTTTT. Amino acids: CASRYRERLFF.

The CDR3 nucleotides read TGCAGCGTTGATGTGGGGCGGAGTGAAGCTTTCTTT. It is translated as CSVDVGRSEAFF. V gene TRBV29-1 combines with J gene TRBJ1-1, with D perhaps matching TRBD1 (5 bases). The germline V gene encodes CDR1 SQVTM and CDR2 ANQGSEA. With 3 bases removed from V and 7 bases from J, the gap between germline ends came to 12 bases. The CDR3 is made up of 12 amino acids.

V gene TRBV6-2 or TRBV6-3 combines with J gene TRBJ2-5, with 7 positions matching TRBD1. Per germline, CDR1 MNHEY and CDR2 SVGEGT. CDR3 size: 15 residues. The V and J ends lost 4 bases and 4 bases, in that order; junction bases with no gene match: 9. CDR3 coding DNA: TGTGCCAGCAGTTCGACAGGGTTGAGCCTAGAGACCCAGTACTTC. It specifies CASSSTGLSLETQYF.

The chain combines TRBV19 with TRBJ2-1; 11 nucleotides align to TRBD2. Losses at the gene ends were 5 bases for V and 12 bases for J; bases not matched to a gene: 15. Germline CDR1 is LNHDA and CDR2 is SQIVND (reference sequence). The CDR3 is 16 residues long. The CDR3: CASSDPTSGAFSGQFF. CDR3 nucleotide sequence: TGTGCCAGTAGTGACCCGACTAGCGGGGCCTTCTCAGGGCAGTTCTTC.

V usage is TRBV5-1 and J usage is TRBJ1-6; D is perhaps TRBD1 (5 bases). This CDR3 is 14 amino acids long. Trimming pared 0 bases from V and 10 bases from J, leaving 11 bases between. Germline V CDR1 and CDR2: SGHRS, YFSETQ. The DNA for the CDR3 is TGCGCCAGCAGCTTGGGGCAGGGTAGCTCACCCCTCCACTTT. This sequence encodes CASSLGQGSSPLHF.

The gene calls are TRBV9 and TRBJ1-2; 9 nucleotides match TRBD1. The V gene's germline CDR1 is SGDLS and CDR2 YYNGEE. The length of the CDR3 is 14 residues. V lost 4 bases and J lost 6; bases outside the gene matches: 7. Written as DNA, the CDR3 is TGTGCCAGCAGCCCGCGGGGACAGGGAAATGGCTACACCTTC. This translates into CASSPRGQGNGYTF.

V usage is TRBV28 and J usage is TRBJ1-6, with TRBD1 as a possible D gene (5 bases). Germline CDR1 MDHEN, CDR2 SYDVKM. This CDR3 comprises 17 residues. The V end was cut by 6 bases, the J end by 4 bases, with 19 bases between. DNA of the CDR3: TGTGCCAGCAGAAACCTCATGACAGACACTTATAATTCACCCCTCCACTTT. Its protein product is CASRNLMTDTYNSPLHF.

The rearrangement joins TRBV9 to TRBJ1-5, with D possibly matching TRBD1 (6 bases). The CDR3 runs to 15 residues. Germline lookup yields CDR1 SGDLS and CDR2 YYNGEE. Trimming shortened V by 3 bases and J by 1 base, and 11 bases separated the two germline ends. Here the CDR3 DNA reads TGTGCCAGCAGCGCCCAAGGGGGGAGCAATCAGCCCCAGCATTTT. It codes for CASSAQGGSNQPQHF. Full variable domain (remainder filled in from reference TRBV9 and TRBJ1-5): DSGVTQTPKHLITATGQRVTLRCSPRSGDLSVYWYQQSLDQGLQFLIQYYNGEERAKGNILERFSAQQFPDLHSELNLSSLELGDSALYFCASSAQGGSNQPQHFGDGTRLSIL.

This rearrangement joins TRBV9 to TRBJ2-5, with 8 bases matching TRBD2. CDR3 size: 17 residues. Germline CDR1 is SGDLS and CDR2 is YYNGEE. V gave up 3 bases and J gave up 4 bases; unmatched junction bases: 14. CDR3 protein: CASSGGGSGVIAETQYF. The DNA for the CDR3 is TGTGCCAGCAGCGGAGGGGGTAGCGGGGTCATCGCAGAGACCCAGTACTTC.

This chain joins TRBV23-1 and TRBJ2-7, with 10 bases lining up with TRBD1. TRBV23-1 is an open reading frame whose function is uncertain. Trimming cost V 4 bases and J 7 bases; bases outside gene matches: 13. The CDR3 consists of 16 residues. The CDR3: CASSLIGGTGVLEQYF. The CDR3 DNA reads TGCGCCAGCAGTCTTATCGGCGGGACAGGGGTTTTAGAGCAGTACTTC.

Written as DNA, the CDR3 is TGTGCCTGGAGTGTACAGGGAAACACCATATATTTT. Amino acids: CAWSVQGNTIYF. The chain employs TRBV30 and TRBJ1-3; D remains ambiguous. The ends were cut back, 0 bases at V and 4 bases at J, with 4 bases in the middle. The CDR3 sequence is 12 residues long. Germline CDR1 is GTSNPN and CDR2 is SVGIG (reference sequence).